A single sample is the source of the 2 T cell receptor beta chains below, sequenced in a study of PD-1 blockade in classical Hodgkin lymphoma. The time point: newly diagnosed, previously untreated cHL patient sample. Magnetic negative selection purified CD4+ T cells from thawed PBMCs. Assay used: immunoSEQ multiplex PCR; TCRdb lists only in-frame clones, some missing. Of some 35,000 clones listed, approximately 90% are singletons. The sequencing input was CD4+ T cells from blood. Receptors were obtained from a human donor with classical Hodgkin lymphoma.

This clone has a single count. The gene calls are TRBV6-5 and TRBJ2-7, with 10 bases identical to TRBD1. This CDR3 region has 15 residues. The trim removed 6 bases at V and 0 bases at J, leaving 5 bases unmatched. The germline CDR1 and CDR2 sequences are MNHEY and SVGAGI. The CDR3 DNA sequence: TGTGCCAGCAGCAGGGGACAGGGGATCTCCTACGAGCAGTACTTC. It encodes CASSRGQGISYEQYF.

In DNA form, the CDR3 reads TGTGCCAGTATTGCTAGCGGGAGGCCCCCTCACACCGGGGAGCTGTTTTTT. Its translation is CASIASGRPPHTGELFF. The gene calls are TRBV19 and TRBJ2-2; 11 bases map to TRBD2. The germline V gene encodes CDR1 LNHDA and CDR2 SQIVND (reference sequence). With V trimmed by 7 bases and J by 3 bases, 10 bases remained unmatched. CDR3 length equals 17 residues. Drawing the rest from reference TRBV19 and TRBJ2-2, the complete variable domain is DGGITQSPKYLFRKEGQNVTLSCEQNLNHDAMYWYRQDPGQGLRLIYYSQIVNDFQKGDIAEGYSVSREKKESFPLTVTSAQKNPTAFYLCASIASGRPPHTGELFFGEGSRLTVL.